This passage covers 27 T cell receptor beta chains from one sample sequenced in a study of cytomegalovirus exposure and HLA in healthy donors. The PCR used 60 Vbeta and 13 Jbeta primers. Sequencing used immunoSEQ multiplex PCR; TCRdb keeps in-frame clones, though not all of them. This table holds about 150,000 clones, roughly 79% found once. The sequenced material came from PBMCs. These receptors originate from a woman in her twenties or thirties in good health and CMV-seronegative.

This clone was observed a handful of times. The chain combines TRBV2 with TRBJ2-4; 9 nucleotides match TRBD1. CDR1 is SNHLY, CDR2 FYNNEI, per germline. The CDR3 is 15 residues long. V lost 6 bases, J lost 5 bases, and 8 bases stayed unmatched. CDR3 nucleotide sequence: TGTGCCAGCAGGGGGGACAGGGCGAGCCAAAACATTCAGTACTTC. Translation: CASRGDRASQNIQYF.

The gene calls are TRBV6-4 and TRBJ2-2; D gene unclear. Germline V gene sequence: CDR1 MRHNA, CDR2 SNTAGT. Between the trimmed V and J ends, which lost 7 bases and 2 bases, there was a span of 20 bases. The CDR3 contains 17 residues. The CDR3 protein is CASTYPTYQRNTGELFF. In nucleotides, the CDR3 is TGTGCCAGCACCTACCCAACCTACCAACGAAACACCGGGGAGCTGTTTTTT.

This clone was seen more than once but under ten times. This CDR3 is also generated by other DNA sequences in the sample. V usage is TRBV11-2 and J usage is TRBJ2-7; possibly TRBD2 for D (7 bases). The ends were cut back, 0 bases at V and 2 bases at J, with 11 bases in the middle. This CDR3 region has 15 residues. Germline CDR1 SGHAT, CDR2 FQNNGV. The CDR3 DNA follows: TGTGCCAGCAGCTTAGAGGGGGGGCCAGCCTACGAGCAGTACTTC. Translating it yields CASSLEGGPAYEQYF.

The CDR3 DNA reads as TGCAGCGTCGCGGACAGGGTCAATCAGCCCCAGCATTTT. Translating it yields CSVADRVNQPQHF. The chain is built from TRBV29-1 and TRBJ1-5; 8 nucleotides align to TRBD1. This CDR3 is built from 13 residues. Trimming removed 6 bases from V and 3 bases from J; junction bases left unmatched: 4. Germline V lookup: CDR1 SQVTM, CDR2 ANQGSEA.

This clone is a singleton in its sample. The rearrangement links TRBV9 to TRBJ2-3, with D maybe TRBD2 (5 bases). Trimming removed 0 bases from V and 6 bases from J, with 11 bases in between. This CDR3 has 14 residues. Germline V gene data show CDR1 as SGDLS and CDR2 as YYNGEE. The DNA for the CDR3 is TGTGCCAGCAGCGTAGTCCCTAGCTTGGATACGCAGTATTTT. It yields the protein CASSVVPSLDTQYF.

The V gene is TRBV5-5, the J gene TRBJ1-4, with D perhaps matching TRBD1 (6 bases). This CDR3 is built from 14 residues. The germline V gene encodes CDR1 SGHKS and CDR2 YYEKEE (reference sequence). V shed 0 bases and J shed 7 bases, with 10 bases lying between them. In nucleotides, the CDR3 is TGTGCCAGCAGCTTGGAAGTCAGGGGTGAAAAACTGTTTTTT. Translated, it gives CASSLEVRGEKLFF. Using reference TRBV5-5 and TRBJ1-4 for the parts outside the CDR3, the full variable domain is DAGVTQSPTHLIKTRGQQVTLRCSPISGHKSVSWYQQVLGQGPQFIFQYYEKEERGRGNFPDRFSARQFPNYSSELNVNALLLGDSALYLCASSLEVRGEKLFFGSGTQLSVL.

The chain carries TRBV5-1 and TRBJ1-1, with D possibly being TRBD1 (5 bases). The germline V gene encodes CDR1 SGHRS and CDR2 YFSETQ. V gave up 5 bases and J gave up 1 base, with 9 bases separating them. The CDR3 spans 13 residues. CDR3 protein: CASSPGGNTEAFF. The CDR3 region has the DNA TGCGCCAGCAGTCCCGGGGGGAACACTGAAGCTTTCTTT.

This chain uses TRBV6-1 with TRBJ2-6, with 10 bases matching TRBD1. V shed 3 bases and J 0 bases; nucleotides not matched to a gene: 8. From germline, CDR1 is MNHNS and CDR2 SASEGT. The CDR3 length is 19 residues. CDR3 bases: TGTGCCAGCAGTGACTTACCGGGACAGGGGTACTCTGGGGCCAACGTCCTGACTTTC. Translated: CASSDLPGQGYSGANVLTF.

Note on this clone: A read error may account for a junction end that differs from germline. This same CDR3 is encoded by further DNA sequences in the sample. The chain employs TRBV10-2 and TRBJ2-7, with 13 bases matching TRBD2. This CDR3 has 14 residues. Germline values: CDR1 WSHSY, CDR2 SAAADI. CDR3 bases: TGCGCCAGCAGTGGGACTAGCGGGGGATACGAACAGTACTTC. Translation: CASSGTSGGYEQYF.

As DNA, the CDR3 is TGCGCCAGCAGCTTGGCCGGGGGGCCCGACTATGGCTACACCTTC. This gives the protein CASSLAGGPDYGYTF. The chain is built from TRBV5-1 and TRBJ1-2, with TRBD1 as a possible D gene (6 bases). This CDR3 is built from 15 residues. V was pared by 0 bases and J by 3 bases, with 12 bases between. CDR1 is SGHRS and CDR2 is YFSETQ in the germline V gene.

The chain employs TRBV19 and TRBJ2-7; 9 nucleotides match TRBD1. Trimming at V came to 8 bases and at J to 2 bases, leaving 10 bases not matched to a gene. The CDR3 has 15 amino acids. Germline lookup yields CDR1 LNHDA and CDR2 SQIVND (reference sequence). Written as DNA, the CDR3 is TGTGCCAGTGGCAGAGGGGGGACAGGGCCCTACGAGCAGTACTTC. It translates to CASGRGGTGPYEQYF.

Note on this clone: The sample has other DNA sequences that encode this CDR3 too. V usage is TRBV7-2 and J usage is TRBJ1-2; TRBD1 might be the D (6 bases). CDR3 length: 12 residues. V was shortened by 1 base and J by 7 bases, with 7 bases between the two germline ends. CDR1 SGHTA and CDR2 FQGNSA come from the germline V gene. In nucleotides, the CDR3 is TGTGCCAGCAGCTTAGGAGGGGGTGGCTACACCTTC. Translating gives CASSLGGGGYTF.

The chain couples TRBV27 to TRBJ2-7; 10 bases are shared with TRBD1. CDR3 length equals 14 residues. The J segment lost 4 bases and the V segment lost 7 bases, leaving 7 bases of the junction unmatched. The germline CDR1 and CDR2 sequences are MNHEY and SMNVEV (reference sequence). The CDR3 sequence: CASTTGTGAYEQYF. CDR3 DNA sequence: TGTGCCAGCACCACCGGGACAGGGGCTTACGAGCAGTACTTC.

J is TRBJ1-1 and V is TRBV7-3; TRBD1 agrees at 7 bases. J was trimmed by 8 bases and V by 5 bases; bases with no gene match: 11. Germline-derived CDR1 and CDR2 are SGHTA and FQGTGA. The CDR3 loop spans 14 amino acids. DNA for the CDR3: TGTGCCAGCAGCCCCCAGGACAGGCCTTCAGAAGCTTTCTTT. As protein: CASSPQDRPSEAFF.

This chain uses TRBV7-9 with TRBJ1-1, with D hard to call. There are 14 residues in the CDR3. Between the trimmed V and J ends, which lost 5 bases and 6 bases, there was a span of 16 bases. CDR1 and CDR2 from the germline V gene are SEHNR and FQNEAQ (reference sequence). CDR3 sequence reads: CASSARDVGAEAFF. The CDR3 DNA is TGTGCCAGCAGCGCCCGGGATGTGGGCGCTGAAGCTTTCTTT.

CDR3 coding DNA: TGTGCCTGGAGTTCGGGTCATGAGTTTTTAATGGGTGGCTACACCTTC. It yields the protein CAWSSGHEFLMGGYTF. This chain connects TRBV30 to TRBJ1-2; D is unclear. The germline gives CDR1 GTSNPN, CDR2 SVGIG (reference sequence). The V and J ends lost 2 bases and 7 bases respectively, with 23 bases between them. This CDR3 region has 16 residues.

There are a few counts of this clone. The chain recombines TRBV25-1 with TRBJ1-4; 7 bases fit TRBD1. This CDR3 has 13 residues. In germline, CDR1 is MGHDK, CDR2 SYGVNS. Trimming cost V 4 bases and J 7 bases; bases outside gene matches: 3. DNA of the CDR3: TGTGCCAGCAGTGTAGGGGGCGGTGAAAAACTGTTTTTT. Amino acids: CASSVGGGEKLFF.

V is TRBV27 and J is TRBJ2-7, with D perhaps TRBD1 (5 bases). The germline CDR1 and CDR2 sequences are MNHEY and SMNVEV (reference sequence). V lost 6 bases and J lost 2, with 11 bases in between. The CDR3 is 13 residues long. This chain's CDR3 is CASSPDSTYEQYF. The DNA of the CDR3 is TGTGCCAGCAGCCCCGACAGCACCTACGAGCAGTACTTC.

J is TRBJ1-1 and V is TRBV6-6, with unresolved D. This CDR3 spans 14 amino acids. Germline CDR1 reads MNHNY; CDR2 reads SVGAGI (reference sequence). V lost 6 bases to trimming and J lost 1 base, with 12 bases between them. In nucleotides, the CDR3 is TGTGCCAGCAGGCGGGAACTCCCGAACACTGAAGCTTTCTTT. Translated, it gives CASRRELPNTEAFF.

The rearrangement links TRBV5-1 to TRBJ2-5; 9 nucleotides line up with TRBD1. The end of the DNA aligns better with TRBJ2-7, so the J call may be wrong. The CDR3 is 14 amino acids. Germline V gene lookup returns CDR1 SGHRS and CDR2 YFSETQ. For the CDR3, the DNA is TGCGCCAGCAGTAGGACAGGGGCGGTTGACGAGCAGTACTTC. It codes for CASSRTGAVDEQYF.

V usage is TRBV6-5 and J usage is TRBJ1-1; 8 nucleotides align to TRBD1. The germline V gene has CDR1 MNHEY and CDR2 SVGAGI. J was trimmed by 11 bases and V by 8 bases; bases with no gene match: 7. This CDR3 contains 11 residues. CDR3 sequence (DNA): TGTGCCAGCCGGACAGGGATTGGGGCTTTCTTT. Its protein is CASRTGIGAFF.

This sequence joins TRBV27 and TRBJ1-2; 10 positions agree with TRBD1. There are 14 residues in the CDR3. V shed 7 bases, J shed 7 bases, and the junction held 9 bases outside the gene matches. Germline V gene data show CDR1 as MNHEY and CDR2 as SMNVEV (reference sequence). Here the CDR3 DNA reads TGTGCCAGCACCCCGACAGGGGGCGCGTTTGGCTACACCTTC. This sequence encodes CASTPTGGAFGYTF.

The chain joins TRBV9 to TRBJ1-1, with 7 bases lining up with TRBD1. From germline, CDR1 is SGDLS and CDR2 YYNGEE. Trimming took 4 bases from V and 1 from J; bases not matched to a gene: 4. This CDR3 has 14 residues. Here the CDR3 reads CASSSGTANTEAFF. The CDR3 coding sequence is TGTGCCAGCAGCTCCGGGACAGCGAACACTGAAGCTTTCTTT.

This chain uses TRBV6-1 with TRBJ1-3; 8 bases match TRBD1. Germline trimming cut 4 bases from V and 4 bases from J; bases unmatched to any gene: 12. Looked up from germline, CDR1 is MNHNS and CDR2 is SASEGT. The CDR3 runs to 17 residues. The DNA for the CDR3 is TGTGCCAGCAGTGGGCCCTCAGGGGGCGCTTCGGGAAACACCATATATTTT. This gives the protein CASSGPSGGASGNTIYF.

The chain couples TRBV10-3 to TRBJ2-7, with D perhaps matching TRBD1 (5 bases). The V and J ends lost 0 bases and 1 base respectively, with 13 bases between them. From germline, CDR1 is ENHRY and CDR2 SYGVKD. The CDR3 is 16 residues long. Written as DNA, the CDR3 is TGTGCCATCAGTGAGTCTCCAGGGTACTCTTCCTACGAGCAGTACTTC. Translating it yields CAISESPGYSSYEQYF.

The rearrangement links TRBV2 to TRBJ2-5; D gene unclear. This CDR3 has 14 amino acids. The V and J ends lost 10 bases and 1 base respectively, with 16 bases between them. CDR1 SNHLY and CDR2 FYNNEI come from the germline V gene. The CDR3 is CAITRPTGQETQYF. The CDR3 bases are TGTGCCATCACACGCCCGACGGGCCAAGAGACCCAGTACTTC. The variable domain in full, with the rest retrieved from reference TRBV2 and TRBJ2-5, is EPEVTQTPSHQVTQMGQEVILRCVPISNHLYFYWYRQILGQKVEFLVSFYNNEISEKSEIFDDQFSVERPDGSNFTLKIRSTKLEDSAMYFCAITRPTGQETQYFGPGTRLLVL.

V and J are TRBV19 and TRBJ2-4; 9 nucleotides align to TRBD1. The CDR3 totals 14 residues. V lost 7 bases to trimming and J lost 8 bases; unmatched junction nucleotides: 9. Per germline, CDR1 LNHDA and CDR2 SQIVND (reference sequence). The CDR3 DNA is TGTGCCAGTACCCCTGGACAGGGGTTGGACATTCAGTACTTC. It specifies CASTPGQGLDIQYF.